This T cell receptor beta chain was sequenced in a study of blood T cell repertoires in COVID-19. On the study more broadly: From T cells, B-cell-depleted T cells, or PBMCs came the material, which was cDNA or gDNA.

This clone appeared once. This CDR3 comprises 16 residues. Germline V gives CDR1 LGHDT, CDR2 YNNKEL (reference sequence). Trimming removed 1 base from V and 6 bases from J; junction bases left unmatched: 9. In the study's own analysis: Estimates of nucleated cell counts were drawn from the amplification of reference gene primers. The method was immunoSEQ multiplex PCR; TCRdb's version includes in-frame clones alone and lacks a portion of them. V and J calls plus clone size are reproduced from that table; the DNA served to infer D and trimming. The profile shows some 50,000 clones, around nine tenths of them singletons.

The chain links TRBV3-1 (or the pseudogene TRBV3-2) to TRBJ2-4; 7 bases agree with TRBD1. Source material: peripheral blood. This TCR derives from a man between 50 and 59 years old with acute or convalescent COVID-19. CDR3 residues: CASSQVGWQGVNIQYF. In DNA, the CDR3 is TGTGCCAGCAGCCAAGTGGGGTGGCAGGGGGTAAACATTCAGTACTTC.